Presented here are 19 T cell receptor beta chains from one specimen sequenced in a study of beta chain features in type 1 diabetes. The sequenced template was cDNA made from the entire isolated RNA. This table comes from immunoSEQ multiplex PCR, and its TCRdb copy is limited to in-frame clones, with some not included. The table shows almost 250,000 clones, with over 12% occurring only once. Sample: naive CD4+ T cells from blood. The receptor source for this set is a woman aged 40 to 50 in good health.

V gene TRBV9 combines with J gene TRBJ2-7, with 8 nucleotides matching TRBD1. CDR3 length equals 17 residues. CDR1 SGDLS and CDR2 YYNGEE come from the germline V gene. Trimming took 1 base from V and 7 from J; bases not matched to a gene: 16. Written as DNA, the CDR3 is TGTGCCAGCAGCGTAAATGGGATCAAACAGGGGGTTGGGGAGCAGTACTTC. Protein sequence: CASSVNGIKQGVGEQYF.

The chain combines TRBV10-3 with TRBJ1-2, with 9 bases fitting TRBD1. Per the germline V gene, CDR1 is ENHRY and CDR2 is SYGVKD. After removal of 10 bases from V and 5 bases from J, the junction contained 20 bases not matched to a gene. The CDR3 totals 17 residues. The chain's CDR3 is CATLAGTGRRVGYGYTF. The CDR3 DNA is TGTGCCACTCTCGCCGGGACAGGGCGCCGGGTGGGATATGGCTACACCTTC.

The rearrangement links TRBV28 to TRBJ1-2; weak D call: TRBD1 (6 bases). Germline V gene data show CDR1 as MDHEN and CDR2 as SYDVKM. The V and J ends lost 4 bases and 5 bases respectively, with 14 bases between them. The CDR3 runs 14 residues. The CDR3 DNA is TGTGCCAGCAGTTACCAACAGGGCCCTTATGGCTACACCTTC. Translation: CASSYQQGPYGYTF.

The chain combines TRBV19 with TRBJ1-6; no clear D gene. The V end lost 5 bases, the J end lost 7 bases, and 6 bases lay between the germline ends. CDR3 length equals 12 residues. In germline, CDR1 is LNHDA, CDR2 SQIVND (reference sequence). CDR3 DNA: TGTGCCAGTAGTCCCTTGAATTCACCCCTCCACTTT. Amino acid sequence: CASSPLNSPLHF.

The rearrangement links TRBV27 to TRBJ1-6, with D perhaps matching TRBD1 (5 bases). The CDR3 is 17 amino acids. The germline V gene has CDR1 MNHEY and CDR2 SMNVEV (reference sequence). V was clipped by 2 bases and J by 11 bases, with 22 bases between them. For the CDR3, the DNA is TGTGCCAGCAGTTTACGCTCGGGGGACCCTCGAGGGACACCCCTCCACTTT. It translates to CASSLRSGDPRGTPLHF.

Only a few counts were recorded for this clone. This chain joins TRBV6-5 and TRBJ2-7; a possible D gene is TRBD2 (7 bases). CDR1 is MNHEY and CDR2 is SVGAGI in the germline V gene. Trimming stripped 7 bases from V and 4 bases from J, with 14 bases between. The CDR3 totals 13 residues. Here the CDR3 reads CASNGGALYEQYF. The CDR3 DNA is TGTGCCAGCAATGGGGGGGCCTTGTACGAGCAGTACTTC.

Only a few counts were recorded for this clone. The chain uses TRBV6-6 and TRBJ2-7; D perhaps matches TRBD1 (6 bases). CDR3 length: 15 amino acids. Per the germline V gene, CDR1 is MNHNY and CDR2 is SVGAGI (reference sequence). Deletions cut 0 bases from V and 4 bases from J, with 13 bases between. CDR3 sequence reads: CASSYSGQRVYEQYF. DNA of the CDR3: TGTGCCAGCAGTTACTCTGGACAGAGAGTGTACGAGCAGTACTTC.

This clone was detected a few times. The rearrangement uses TRBV7-9 and TRBJ2-7, with D tentatively TRBD2 (5 bases). V lost 1 base and J lost 2, with 15 bases in between. CDR1 is SEHNR and CDR2 is FQNEAQ in the germline V gene (reference sequence). The CDR3 is 16 residues long. The CDR3 spells CASSLGGGGTTYEQYF. In nucleotides, the CDR3 is TGTGCCAGCAGCTTAGGGGGTGGAGGCACAACCTACGAGCAGTACTTC.

The chain employs TRBV6-1 and TRBJ2-1; 7 nucleotides line up with TRBD2. The CDR3 totals 13 residues. In germline, CDR1 is MNHNS, CDR2 SASEGT. The J segment lost 5 bases and the V segment lost 6 bases, leaving 4 bases of the junction unmatched. The CDR3 region is CASRKRGDNEQFF. CDR3 DNA sequence: TGTGCCAGCAGGAAACGGGGGGACAATGAGCAGTTCTTC.

CDR3 sequence: CASSLAGTSASYEQYF. Here the CDR3 DNA reads TGCGCCAGCAGCTTGGCCGGGACTAGCGCCAGCTACGAGCAGTACTTC. The chain joins TRBV5-1 to TRBJ2-7; 10 bases line up with TRBD2. CDR1 and CDR2 from the germline V gene are SGHRS and YFSETQ. CDR3 length: 16 amino acids. The V gene end was trimmed by 0 bases and the J gene end by 3 bases; junction bases not matched to a gene: 6.

This clone was observed a handful of times. This chain links TRBV2 with TRBJ2-7, with D possibly matching TRBD1 (5 bases). Germline V gene lookup returns CDR1 SNHLY and CDR2 FYNNEI. The V gene lost 3 bases and the J gene lost 3 bases, with 6 bases spanning the gap. This CDR3 is 12 amino acids long. CDR3 in DNA: TGTGCCAGCAGTGACCAGGGCTACGAGCAGTACTTC. The encoded protein is CASSDQGYEQYF.

In this sample, this clone turned up a few times. V and J are TRBV4-1 and TRBJ1-2; 9 bases map to TRBD1. The CDR3 spans 17 residues. With 1 base clipped from V and 3 bases from J, the junction kept 9 bases outside the gene matches. Germline assignment: CDR1 MGHRA and CDR2 YSYEKL. The CDR3 here is CASSQVPAGTGYYGYTF. CDR3 in DNA: TGCGCCAGCAGCCAAGTTCCCGCCGGGACAGGGTACTATGGCTACACCTTC.

This clone turned up a few times. CDR3 in DNA: TGTGCCAGCAGCTTAGGTTTAGGACATTCTAACTATGGCTACACCTTC. Translating gives CASSLGLGHSNYGYTF. This chain links TRBV7-2 with TRBJ1-2; the D gene is possibly TRBD1 (5 bases). The germline V and J ends were trimmed by 1 base and 0 bases, with 12 bases remaining between them. CDR1 SGHTA and CDR2 FQGNSA come from the germline V gene. The CDR3 extends over 16 amino acids.

The chain carries TRBV5-1 and TRBJ2-3; D might be TRBD1 (6 bases). The germline V gene encodes CDR1 SGHRS and CDR2 YFSETQ. Trimming left V 4 bases short and J 6 bases short, with 15 bases between. This CDR3 is built from 14 residues. This CDR3 reads CASSPLGTGDTQYF. The CDR3, as DNA: TGCGCCAGCAGCCCCCTCGGCACAGGGGATACGCAGTATTTT.

The CDR3 sequence is CASSRGPAGMNTEAFF. The CDR3, as DNA: TGTGCCAGCAGTAGGGGCCCTGCAGGGATGAACACTGAAGCTTTCTTT. The chain couples TRBV27 to TRBJ1-1; tentative D call: TRBD1 (5 bases). The V end lost 5 bases, the J end lost 0 bases, and 16 bases lay between the germline ends. The CDR3 spans 16 residues. Per the germline V gene, CDR1 is MNHEY and CDR2 is SMNVEV (reference sequence).

The rearrangement links TRBV5-4 to TRBJ2-7; 10 bases match TRBD1. Germline lookup yields CDR1 SGHNT and CDR2 YYREEE (reference sequence). The trim removed 2 bases at V and 7 bases at J, leaving 6 bases unmatched. This CDR3 comprises 14 residues. In DNA form, the CDR3 reads TGTGCCAGCAGCTTAGGGACAGGGGTTGGGGAGCAGTACTTC. It encodes CASSLGTGVGEQYF.

There are a few counts of this clone. The J gene is TRBJ2-7, the V gene TRBV14; 8 nucleotides align to TRBD2. The CDR3 has 14 amino acids. CDR1 is SGHDN and CDR2 is FVKESK in the germline V gene. The junction had 7 bases not matched to a gene; V was cut back by 5 bases and J by 4 bases. This CDR3 is CASSGGLGGYEQYF. The DNA for the CDR3 is TGTGCCAGCAGCGGGGGACTAGGGGGTTACGAGCAGTACTTC.

V usage is TRBV5-1 and J usage is TRBJ2-2, with 9 bases identical to TRBD1. The V and J ends lost 2 bases and 6 bases, in that order; junction bases with no gene match: 8. CDR3 length: 16 residues. Per the germline V gene, CDR1 is SGHRS and CDR2 is YFSETQ. The CDR3, as DNA: TGCGCCAGCAGCTTACTCTCCGGGACAGGGCCCGGGGAGCTGTTTTTT. Its translation: CASSLLSGTGPGELFF.

The genes are TRBV29-1 and TRBJ2-7, with D perhaps matching TRBD1 (5 bases). This CDR3 is 14 amino acids long. V shed 7 bases and J shed 4 bases, with 20 bases lying between them. Germline loops: CDR1 SQVTM, CDR2 ANQGSEA. The CDR3 sequence is CSAARAGIRYEQYF. The DNA for the CDR3 is TGCAGCGCTGCACGGGCAGGGATAAGGTACGAGCAGTACTTC.